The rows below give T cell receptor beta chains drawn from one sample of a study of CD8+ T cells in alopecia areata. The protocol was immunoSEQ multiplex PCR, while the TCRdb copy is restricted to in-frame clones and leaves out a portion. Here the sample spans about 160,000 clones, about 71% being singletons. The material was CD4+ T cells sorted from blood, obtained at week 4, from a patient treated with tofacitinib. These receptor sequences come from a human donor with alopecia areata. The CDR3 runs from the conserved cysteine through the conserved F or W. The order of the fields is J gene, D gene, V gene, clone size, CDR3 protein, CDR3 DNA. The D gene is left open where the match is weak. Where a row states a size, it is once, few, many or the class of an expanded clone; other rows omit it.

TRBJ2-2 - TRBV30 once CAWGQNTGELFF TGTGCCTGGGGACAGAACACCGGGGAGCTGTTTTTT
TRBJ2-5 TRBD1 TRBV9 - CASSVEGDRETQYF TGTGCCAGCAGCGTAGAAGGGGACAGGGAGACCCAGTACTTC
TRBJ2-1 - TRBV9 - CASSVGTVSYNEQFF TGTGCCAGCAGCGTTGGGACGGTGTCCTACAATGAGCAGTTCTTC
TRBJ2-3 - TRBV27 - CATWPLNAFTDTQYF TGTGCCACCTGGCCCTTAAACGCGTTCACAGATACGCAGTATTTT
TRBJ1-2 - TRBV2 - CASSEQDYGYTF TGTGCCAGCAGTGAACAGGACTATGGCTACACCTTC
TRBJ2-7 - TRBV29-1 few CSVVGGFSYEQYF TGCAGCGTTGTAGGGGGATTCTCCTACGAGCAGTACTTC
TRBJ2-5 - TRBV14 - CASSQAATVQETQYF TGTGCCAGCAGCCAAGCTGCAACAGTCCAAGAGACCCAGTACTTC
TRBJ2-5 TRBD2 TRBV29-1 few CSVGAGAIKETQYF TGCAGCGTTGGAGCGGGGGCGATCAAAGAGACCCAGTACTTC
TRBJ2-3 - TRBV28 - CASSSQQGGTDTQYF TGTGCCAGCAGTTCACAACAGGGAGGTACAGATACGCAGTATTTT
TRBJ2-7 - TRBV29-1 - CSVVLTGYYEQYF TGCAGCGTTGTATTGACAGGATACTACGAGCAGTACTTC
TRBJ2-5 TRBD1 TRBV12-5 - CASGRLGQGETQYF TGTGCTAGTGGACGCTTGGGACAGGGAGAGACCCAGTACTTC
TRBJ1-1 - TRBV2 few CASKRLDSVEAFF TGTGCCAGCAAACGCTTGGACAGCGTTGAAGCTTTCTTT
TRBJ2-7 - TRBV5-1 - CASSLNGPPNEQYF TGCGCCAGCAGCTTGAATGGGCCCCCCAACGAGCAGTACTTC
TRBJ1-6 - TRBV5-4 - CASSHILGRGSPLHF TGTGCCAGCAGCCACATACTAGGGAGGGGATCACCCCTCCACTTT
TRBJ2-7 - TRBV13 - CASSPPWDARGYEQYF TGTGCCAGCAGCCCGCCCTGGGACGCCAGGGGCTACGAGCAGTACTTC
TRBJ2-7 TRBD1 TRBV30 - CAWSAKGQGRHEQYF TGTGCCTGGAGTGCCAAAGGACAGGGGAGGCACGAGCAGTACTTC
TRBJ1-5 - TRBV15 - CATSKPGLMQPQHF TGTGCCACCAGCAAGCCGGGGTTAATGCAGCCCCAGCATTTT
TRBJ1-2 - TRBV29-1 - CSVEETGGYTF TGCAGCGTTGAAGAAACGGGCGGCTACACCTTC
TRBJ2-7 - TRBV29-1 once CSVGRTYEQYF TGCAGCGTTGGACGGACCTACGAGCAGTACTTC
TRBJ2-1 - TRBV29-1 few CSWGEGYNEQFF TGCAGCTGGGGCGAAGGCTACAATGAGCAGTTCTTC
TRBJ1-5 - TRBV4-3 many CASSTMAGTQPQHF TGCGCCAGCAGCACGATGGCAGGGACTCAGCCCCAGCATTTT
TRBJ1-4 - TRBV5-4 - CASSADSSTNEKLFF TGTGCCAGCAGCGCGGACAGCTCAACTAATGAAAAACTGTTTTTT
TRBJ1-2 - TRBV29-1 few CSAALNGYTF TGCAGCGCGGCCCTAAATGGCTACACCTTC
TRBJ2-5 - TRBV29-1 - CSVEGPRRETQYF TGCAGCGTTGAGGGTCCCCGAAGGGAGACCCAGTACTTC
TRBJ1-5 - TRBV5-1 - CASAEGSNQPQHF TGCGCCAGCGCGGAGGGGAGTAATCAGCCCCAGCATTTT
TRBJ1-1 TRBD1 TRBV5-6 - CASRVGTASFMNTEAFF TGTGCCAGCAGGGTTGGGACAGCTTCTTTCATGAACACTGAAGCTTTCTTT
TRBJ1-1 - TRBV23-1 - CASSQSAPGEYTEAFF TGCGCCAGCAGTCAATCGGCCCCAGGGGAGTACACTGAAGCTTTCTTT
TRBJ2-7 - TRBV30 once CAWSKGGFDSSYEQYF TGTGCCTGGTCCAAAGGAGGGTTCGATAGCTCCTACGAGCAGTACTTC
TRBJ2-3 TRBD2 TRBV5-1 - CASRTSGASTDTQYF TGCGCCAGCAGGACTAGCGGGGCTAGCACAGATACGCAGTATTTT
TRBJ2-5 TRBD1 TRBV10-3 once CAISGPGQGAETQYF TGTGCCATCAGTGGGCCGGGACAGGGTGCAGAGACCCAGTACTTC
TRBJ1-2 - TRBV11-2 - CASSLADTGRLNYGYTF TGTGCCAGCAGCTTAGCGGACACAGGTCGTCTAAACTATGGCTACACCTTC
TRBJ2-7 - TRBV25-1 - CASSASSYEQYF TGTGCCAGCAGTGCGAGCTCCTACGAGCAGTACTTC
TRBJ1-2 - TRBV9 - CASSVEDRRSGYTF TGTGCCAGCAGCGTAGAAGACCGGCGGAGTGGCTACACCTTC
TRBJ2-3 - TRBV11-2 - CASSLDPDTQYF TGTGCCAGCAGCTTAGATCCAGATACGCAGTATTTT
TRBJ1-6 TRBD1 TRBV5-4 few CASSRDRGLYSPLHF TGTGCCAGCAGCCGGGACAGGGGGCTCTATTCACCCCTCCACTTT
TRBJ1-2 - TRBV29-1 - CSVEELGLPFGYTF TGCAGCGTTGAAGAGCTAGGGCTACCCTTTGGCTACACCTTC
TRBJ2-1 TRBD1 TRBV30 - CAWRGTGVHNEQFF TGTGCCTGGAGGGGGACAGGGGTGCACAATGAGCAGTTCTTC
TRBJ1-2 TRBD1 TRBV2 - CASRKGADYGYTF TGTGCCAGCCGTAAGGGGGCCGACTATGGCTACACCTTC
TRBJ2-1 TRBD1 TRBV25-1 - CASSLTGVRDEQFF TGTGCCAGCAGTTTGACAGGGGTCAGGGATGAGCAGTTCTTC
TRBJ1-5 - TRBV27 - CASSLSLGAHQADQPQHF TGTGCCAGCAGTTTATCCTTGGGTGCTCACCAAGCAGATCAGCCCCAGCATTTT
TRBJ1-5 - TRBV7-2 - CASSPGLQYNQPQHF TGTGCCAGCAGCCCTGGGTTGCAGTACAATCAGCCCCAGCATTTT
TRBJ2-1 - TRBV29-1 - CSVRLDTRDNEQFF TGCAGCGTTAGGCTAGACACTCGCGACAATGAGCAGTTCTTC
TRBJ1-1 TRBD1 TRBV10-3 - CAIREDRDTEAFF TGTGCCATCAGAGAGGACAGGGACACTGAAGCTTTCTTT
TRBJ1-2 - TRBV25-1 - CASSGLGTYGYTF TGTGCCAGCAGTGGTCTAGGGACCTATGGCTACACCTTC
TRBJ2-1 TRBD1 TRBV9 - CASSGTGVNEQFF TGTGCCAGCAGCGGTACAGGGGTCAATGAGCAGTTCTTC
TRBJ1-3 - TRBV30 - CAWSVSGNTIYF TGTGCCTGGAGTGTATCGGGAAACACCATATATTTT
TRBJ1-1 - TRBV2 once CASTPETNTEAFF TGTGCCAGCACCCCAGAGACGAACACTGAAGCTTTCTTT
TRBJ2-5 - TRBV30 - CAWSGHTQETQYF TGTGCCTGGAGTGGGCACACCCAAGAGACCCAGTACTTC
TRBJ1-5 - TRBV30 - CAWSDGRHQPQHF TGTGCCTGGAGTGATGGCAGACATCAGCCCCAGCATTTT
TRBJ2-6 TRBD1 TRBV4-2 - CASSQDRGPAGANVLTF TGTGCCAGCAGCCAAGACAGGGGGCCAGCTGGGGCCAACGTCCTGACTTTC
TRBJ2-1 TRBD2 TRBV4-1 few CASSQEASGGPLYNEQFF TGCGCCAGCAGCCAAGAGGCTAGCGGGGGGCCCCTCTACAATGAGCAGTTCTTC
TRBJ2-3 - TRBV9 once CASSVVASQTQYF TGTGCCAGCAGCGTAGTGGCGTCCCAGACGCAGTATTTT
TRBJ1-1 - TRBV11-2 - CASSQTQEVEAFF TGTGCCAGCAGCCAGACACAGGAGGTTGAAGCTTTCTTT
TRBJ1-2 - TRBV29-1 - CSVEGWPGGYTF TGCAGCGTTGAAGGGTGGCCCGGAGGCTACACCTTC